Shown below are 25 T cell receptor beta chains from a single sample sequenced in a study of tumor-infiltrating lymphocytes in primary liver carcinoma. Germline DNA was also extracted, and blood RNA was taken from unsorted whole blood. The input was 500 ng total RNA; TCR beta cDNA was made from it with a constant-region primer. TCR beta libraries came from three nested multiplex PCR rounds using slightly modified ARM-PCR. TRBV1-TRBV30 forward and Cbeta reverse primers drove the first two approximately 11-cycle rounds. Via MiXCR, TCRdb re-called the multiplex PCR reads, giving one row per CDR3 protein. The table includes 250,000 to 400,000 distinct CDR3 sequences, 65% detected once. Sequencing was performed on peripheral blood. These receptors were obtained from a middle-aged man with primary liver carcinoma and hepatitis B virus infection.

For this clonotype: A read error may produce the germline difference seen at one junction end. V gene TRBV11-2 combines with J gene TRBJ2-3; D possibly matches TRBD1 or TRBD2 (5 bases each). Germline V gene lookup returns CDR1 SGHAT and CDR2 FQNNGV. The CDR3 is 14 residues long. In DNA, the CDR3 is TGTGCCAGCAGCCCAGACTGGGGGTCAGACACGCAGTATTTT. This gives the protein CASSPDWGSDTQYF.

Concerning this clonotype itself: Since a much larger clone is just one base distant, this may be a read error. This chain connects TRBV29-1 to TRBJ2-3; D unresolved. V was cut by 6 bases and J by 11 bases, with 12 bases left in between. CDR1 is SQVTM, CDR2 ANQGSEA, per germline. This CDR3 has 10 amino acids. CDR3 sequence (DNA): TGCAGCGTCGAAAGGGCAATGCAGTATTTT. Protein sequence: CSVERAMQYF.

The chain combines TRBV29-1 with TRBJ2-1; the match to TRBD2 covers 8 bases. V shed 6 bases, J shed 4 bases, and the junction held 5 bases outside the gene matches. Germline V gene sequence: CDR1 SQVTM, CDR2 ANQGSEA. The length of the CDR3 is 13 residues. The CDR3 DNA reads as TGCAGCGTCTCTAGCGGGCATTACAATGAGCAGTTCTTC. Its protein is CSVSSGHYNEQFF.

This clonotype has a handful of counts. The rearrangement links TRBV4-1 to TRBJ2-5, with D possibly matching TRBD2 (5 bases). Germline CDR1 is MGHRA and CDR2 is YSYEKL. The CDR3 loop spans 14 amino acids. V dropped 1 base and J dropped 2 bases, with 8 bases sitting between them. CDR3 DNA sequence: TGCGCCAGCAGCCAAGGAAGACTACAAGAGACCCAGTACTTC. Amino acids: CASSQGRLQETQYF.

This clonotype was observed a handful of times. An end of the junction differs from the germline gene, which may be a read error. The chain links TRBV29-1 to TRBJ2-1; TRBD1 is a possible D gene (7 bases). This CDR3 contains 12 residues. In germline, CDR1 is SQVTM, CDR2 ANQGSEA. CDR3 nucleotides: TGCAGCCTCCGACAGGGAGGTAATGAGCAGTTTTTC. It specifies CSLRQGGNEQFF.

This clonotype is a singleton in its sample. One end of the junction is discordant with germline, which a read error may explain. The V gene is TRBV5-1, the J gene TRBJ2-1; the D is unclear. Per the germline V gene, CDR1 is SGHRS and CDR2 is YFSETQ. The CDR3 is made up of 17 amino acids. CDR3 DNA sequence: TGCGTCAGCAGTATTCGGCCGGGCACAACTACCCACAATGAGCAGTTCTTC. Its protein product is CVSSIRPGTTTHNEQFF.

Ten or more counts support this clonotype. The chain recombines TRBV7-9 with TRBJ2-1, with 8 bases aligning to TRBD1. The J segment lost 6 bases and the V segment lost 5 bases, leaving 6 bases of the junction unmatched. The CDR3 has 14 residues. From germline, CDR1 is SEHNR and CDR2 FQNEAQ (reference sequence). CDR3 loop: CASSQGQGRNEQFF. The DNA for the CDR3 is TGTGCCAGCAGCCAAGGACAGGGCCGCAATGAGCAGTTCTTC.

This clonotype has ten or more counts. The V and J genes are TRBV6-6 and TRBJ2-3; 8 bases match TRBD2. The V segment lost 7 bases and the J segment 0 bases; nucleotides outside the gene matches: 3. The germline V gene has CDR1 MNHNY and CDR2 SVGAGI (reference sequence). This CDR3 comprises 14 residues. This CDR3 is CASTGGISTDTQYF. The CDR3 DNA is TGTGCCAGCACGGGGGGGATTAGCACAGATACGCAGTATTTT.

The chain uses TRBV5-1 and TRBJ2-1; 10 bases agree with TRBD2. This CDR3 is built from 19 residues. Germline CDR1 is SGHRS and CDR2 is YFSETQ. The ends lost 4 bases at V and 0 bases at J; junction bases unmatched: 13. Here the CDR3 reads CASSPRGSGRSSSYNEQFF. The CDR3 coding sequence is TGCGCCAGCAGCCCCCGGGGTAGCGGGAGGTCGAGCTCCTACAATGAGCAGTTCTTC. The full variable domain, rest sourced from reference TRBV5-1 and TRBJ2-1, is KAGVTQTPRYLIKTRGQQVTLSCSPISGHRSVSWYQQTPGQGLQFLFEYFSETQRNKGNFPGRFSGRQFSNSRSEMNVSTLELGDSALYLCASSPRGSGRSSSYNEQFFGPGTRLTVL.

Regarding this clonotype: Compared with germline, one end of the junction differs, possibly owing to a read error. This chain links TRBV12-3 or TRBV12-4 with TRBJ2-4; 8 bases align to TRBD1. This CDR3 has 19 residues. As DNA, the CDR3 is TGTGCCAGCAGTTTGAGAGGCAGGGGGCTGATCTTGGGCAAAAGCATTCAGTACTTC. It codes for CASSLRGRGLILGKSIQYF.

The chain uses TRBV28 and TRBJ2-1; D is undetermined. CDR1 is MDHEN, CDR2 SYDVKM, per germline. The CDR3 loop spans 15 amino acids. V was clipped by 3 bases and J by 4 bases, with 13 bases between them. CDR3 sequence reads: CASSFSGRQYNEQFF. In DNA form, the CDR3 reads TGTGCCAGCAGTTTTTCCGGCCGTCAGTACAATGAGCAGTTCTTC.

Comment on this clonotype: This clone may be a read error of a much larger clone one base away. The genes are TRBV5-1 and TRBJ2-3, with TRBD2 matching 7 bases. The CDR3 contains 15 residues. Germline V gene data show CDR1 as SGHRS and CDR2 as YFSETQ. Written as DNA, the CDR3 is TGCGTCAGCAGCTTGACTAGCTTCAGCACAGATACGCAGTATTTT. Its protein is CVSSLTSFSTDTQYF.

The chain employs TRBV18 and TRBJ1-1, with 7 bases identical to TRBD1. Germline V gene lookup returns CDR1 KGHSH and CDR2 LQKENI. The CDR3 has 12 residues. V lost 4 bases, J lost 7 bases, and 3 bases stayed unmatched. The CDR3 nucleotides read TGTGCCAGCTCACAACGACAGGGTGAAGCTTTCTTT. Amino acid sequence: CASSQRQGEAFF.

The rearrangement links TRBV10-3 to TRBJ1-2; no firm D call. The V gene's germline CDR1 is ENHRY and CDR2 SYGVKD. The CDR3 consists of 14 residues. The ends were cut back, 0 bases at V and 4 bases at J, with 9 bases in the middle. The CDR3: CAISESPKSYGYTF. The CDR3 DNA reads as TGTGCCATCAGTGAGTCCCCCAAGAGCTATGGCTACACCTTC.

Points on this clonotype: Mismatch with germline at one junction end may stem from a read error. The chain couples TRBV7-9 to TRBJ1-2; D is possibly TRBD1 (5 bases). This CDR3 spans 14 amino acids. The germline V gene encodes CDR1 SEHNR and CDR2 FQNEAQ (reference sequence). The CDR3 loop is CASSLQFRGNGYAF. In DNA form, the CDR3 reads TGTGCCAGCAGCTTACAGTTTCGGGGCAATGGCTACGCCTTC.

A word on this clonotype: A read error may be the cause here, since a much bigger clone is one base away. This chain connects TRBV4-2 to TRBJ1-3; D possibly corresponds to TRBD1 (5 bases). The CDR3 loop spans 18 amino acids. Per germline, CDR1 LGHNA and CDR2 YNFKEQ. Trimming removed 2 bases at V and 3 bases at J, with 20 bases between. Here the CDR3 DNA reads TGTGCCAGCAGCCAACTACTCCGTGTCAGGGCACATGGAAACACCATATATTTT. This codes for CASSQLLRVRAHGNTIYF.

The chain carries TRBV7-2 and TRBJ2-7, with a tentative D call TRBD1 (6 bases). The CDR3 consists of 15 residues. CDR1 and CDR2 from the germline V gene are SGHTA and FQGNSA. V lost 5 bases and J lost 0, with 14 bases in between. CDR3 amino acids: CASSIRRGGSYEQYF. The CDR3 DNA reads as TGTGCCAGCAGCATCCGTAGAGGGGGCTCCTACGAGCAGTACTTC. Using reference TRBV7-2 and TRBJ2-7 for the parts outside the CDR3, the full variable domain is GAGVSQSPSNKVTEKGKDVELRCDPISGHTALYWYRQSLGQGLEFLIYFQGNSAPDKSGLPSDRFSAERTGGSVSTLTIQRTQQEDSAVYLCASSIRRGGSYEQYFGPGTRLTVT.

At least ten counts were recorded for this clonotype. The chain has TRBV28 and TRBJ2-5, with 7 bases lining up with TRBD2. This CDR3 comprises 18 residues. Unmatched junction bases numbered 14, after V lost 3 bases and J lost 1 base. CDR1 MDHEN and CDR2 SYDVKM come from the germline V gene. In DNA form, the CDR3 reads TGTGCCAGCAGTTTTTCTCGCGGACTAGGGAGCCTCCAAGAGACCCAGTACTTC. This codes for CASSFSRGLGSLQETQYF.

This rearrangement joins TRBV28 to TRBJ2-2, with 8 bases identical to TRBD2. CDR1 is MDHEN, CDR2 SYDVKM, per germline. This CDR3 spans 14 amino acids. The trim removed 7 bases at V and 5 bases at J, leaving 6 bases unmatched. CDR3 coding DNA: TGTGCCAGCACCACTAGCGGTGAGACCGGGGAGCTGTTTTTT. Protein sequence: CASTTSGETGELFF. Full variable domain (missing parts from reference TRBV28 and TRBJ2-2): DVKVTQSSRYLVKRTGEKVFLECVQDMDHENMFWYRQDPGLGLRLIYFSYDVKMKEKGDIPEGYSVSREKKERFSLILESASTNQTSMYLCASTTSGETGELFFGEGSRLTVL.

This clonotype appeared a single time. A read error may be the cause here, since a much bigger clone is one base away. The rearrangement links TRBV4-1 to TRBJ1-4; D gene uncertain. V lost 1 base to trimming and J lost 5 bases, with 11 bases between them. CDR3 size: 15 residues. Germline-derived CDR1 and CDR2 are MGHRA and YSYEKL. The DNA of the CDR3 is TGCGCCAGCAGCCAAGGAACTAGCATGAATGAAAAACTGTTTTTT. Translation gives CASSQGTSMNEKLFF.

The CDR3 DNA follows: TGTGCCAGCAGCTTAGCAACCACCACAGATACGCAGTATTTT. Protein: CASSLATTTDTQYF. The chain links TRBV7-9 to TRBJ2-3; D unresolved. The CDR3 is made up of 14 amino acids. V dropped 0 bases and J dropped 2 bases, with 6 bases sitting between them. Germline V lookup: CDR1 SEHNR, CDR2 FQNEAQ (reference sequence).

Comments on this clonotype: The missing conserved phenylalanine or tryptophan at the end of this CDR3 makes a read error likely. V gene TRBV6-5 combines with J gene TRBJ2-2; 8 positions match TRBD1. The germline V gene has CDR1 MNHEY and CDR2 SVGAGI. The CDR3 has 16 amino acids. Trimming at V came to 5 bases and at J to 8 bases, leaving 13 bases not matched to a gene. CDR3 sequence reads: CASSQDQGAGAGELFS. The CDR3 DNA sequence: TGTGCCAGCAGTCAAGATCAGGGGGCAGGAGCTGGGGAGCTGTTTTCT.

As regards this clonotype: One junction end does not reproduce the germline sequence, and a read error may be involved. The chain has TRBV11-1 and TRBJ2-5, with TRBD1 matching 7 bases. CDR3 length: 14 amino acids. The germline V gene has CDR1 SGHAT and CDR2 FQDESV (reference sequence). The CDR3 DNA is TGCGCCAGCACCCCCGGAACAGGGGTAGAGAGCCAGTACTTC. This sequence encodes CASTPGTGVESQYF.

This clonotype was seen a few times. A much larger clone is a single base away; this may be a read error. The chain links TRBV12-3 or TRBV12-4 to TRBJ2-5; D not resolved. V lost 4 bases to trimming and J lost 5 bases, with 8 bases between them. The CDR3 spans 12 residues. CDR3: CASSSYRETQYF. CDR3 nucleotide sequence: TGTGCCAGCAGTTCCTACCGGGAGACCCAGTACTTC.

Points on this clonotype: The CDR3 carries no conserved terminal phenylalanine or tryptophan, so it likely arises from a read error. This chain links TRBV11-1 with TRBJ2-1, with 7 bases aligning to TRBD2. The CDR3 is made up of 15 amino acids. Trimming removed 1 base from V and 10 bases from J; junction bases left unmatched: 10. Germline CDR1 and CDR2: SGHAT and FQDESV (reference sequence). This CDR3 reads CASSLGASGVREQFS. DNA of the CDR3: TGTGCCAGCAGCTTAGGAGCTAGCGGAGTGAGAGAGCAGTTCTCC.